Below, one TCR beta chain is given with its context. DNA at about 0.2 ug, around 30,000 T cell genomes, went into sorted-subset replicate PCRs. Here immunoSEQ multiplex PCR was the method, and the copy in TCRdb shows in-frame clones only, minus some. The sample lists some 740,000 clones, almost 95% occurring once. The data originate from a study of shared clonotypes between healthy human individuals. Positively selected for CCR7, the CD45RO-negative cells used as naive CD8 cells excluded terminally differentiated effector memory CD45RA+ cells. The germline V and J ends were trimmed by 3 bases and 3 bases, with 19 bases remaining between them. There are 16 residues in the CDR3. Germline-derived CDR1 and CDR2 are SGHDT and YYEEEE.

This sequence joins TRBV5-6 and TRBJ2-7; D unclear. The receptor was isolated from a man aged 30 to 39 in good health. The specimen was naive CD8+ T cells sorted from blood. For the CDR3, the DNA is TGTGCCAGCAGCTCCCGACCCCAAAGGGTTATCTACGAGCAGTACTTC. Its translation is CASSSRPQRVIYEQYF.